These T cell receptor beta chains were read from a single sample in a study of identifying expanded T cells in peripheral blood. The data were produced by immunoSEQ multiplex PCR, yet TCRdb's version contains in-frame clones alone and is incomplete. Of about 130,000 clones listed, 75% to 90% are singletons. The sequencing sample was made of blood. The receptors derive from a person aged 18-70 years in good health. The CDR3 runs from the conserved cysteine through the conserved F or W. A D gene is named only where the DNA matches it firmly. Clone size is not always given. Where it is, it says once, few, many or a class for expanded clones.

j_call d_call v_call clone_size cdr3_length cdr3_aa cdr3_nt
TRBJ1-2 TRBD1 TRBV28 - 14 CASSYRQGGLGYTF TGTGCCAGCAGTTATAGACAGGGGGGTCTTGGCTACACCTTC
TRBJ2-2 - TRBV2 - 13 CASSEGHTGELFF TGTGCCAGCAGTGAAGGGCATACCGGGGAGCTGTTTTTT
TRBJ1-1 - TRBV30 - 13 CAWSLRMNTEAFF TGTGCCTGGAGTCTTCGCATGAACACTGAAGCTTTCTTT
TRBJ2-5 - TRBV18 - 15 CASSPPVGAGETQYF TGTGCCAGCTCACCACCGGTTGGGGCTGGGGAGACCCAGTACTTC
TRBJ1-2 - TRBV19 - 12 CASRGSDYGYTF TGTGCCAGTAGGGGGAGCGACTATGGCTACACCTTC
TRBJ1-2 - TRBV2 once 13 CASSTRTAYGYTF TGTGCCAGCAGTACCAGGACAGCCTATGGCTACACCTTC
TRBJ2-1 - TRBV5-4 - 15 CASSLTRLGYNEQFF TGTGCCAGCAGCCTTACAAGACTAGGTTACAATGAGCAGTTCTTC
TRBJ2-2 - TRBV19 once 14 CASRGLVGTGELFF TGTGCCAGCAGGGGTTTGGTTGGCACCGGGGAGCTGTTTTTT
TRBJ2-5 - TRBV7-3 - 13 CASSFQGGETQYF TGTGCCAGCAGCTTTCAAGGGGGAGAGACCCAGTACTTC
TRBJ2-7 - TRBV7-8 - 14 CASSLQGGSYEQYF TGTGCCAGCAGCTTGCAGGGGGGTTCCTACGAGCAGTACTTC
TRBJ1-5 - TRBV5-8 few 15 CASSPPGGGNQPQHF TGTGCCAGCAGCCCCCCAGGAGGGGGTAATCAGCCCCAGCATTTT
TRBJ2-7 - TRBV5-1 - 12 CASSTVGDEQYF TGCGCCAGCAGCACGGTGGGGGACGAGCAGTACTTC
TRBJ1-5 TRBD1 TRBV28 - 19 CASTLGQGAVGGSNQPQHF TGTGCCAGCACCCTAGGACAGGGGGCCGTAGGCGGAAGCAATCAGCCCCAGCATTTT
TRBJ2-3 - TRBV7-9 - 13 CASSLDSTDTQYF TGTGCCAGCAGTTTGGACTCAACAGATACGCAGTATTTT
TRBJ2-2 TRBD1 TRBV18 - 17 CASSPSYRGQDTGELFF TGTGCCAGCTCACCTTCGTACAGGGGGCAAGACACCGGGGAGCTGTTTTTT
TRBJ2-3 - TRBV5-1 - 15 CASSLTERVTDTQYF TGCGCCAGCAGCTTGACGGAGCGCGTAACAGATACGCAGTATTTT
TRBJ1-6 - TRBV19 - 14 CASSRTVANSPLHF TGTGCCAGTAGTCGGACAGTGGCTAATTCACCCCTCCACTTT
TRBJ2-5 TRBD2 TRBV5-4 - 14 CASSLAGARETQYF TGTGCCAGCAGCTTAGCGGGAGCAAGAGAGACCCAGTACTTC